This TCR beta chain was found in a study of blood T cells in healthy people across ages. General study results and limits: While age rose, TCR beta diversity per million T cells dropped in a roughly linear way.

CDR3 size: 13 residues. Between the trimmed V and J ends, which lost 4 bases and 11 bases, there was a span of 18 bases. Per the germline V gene, CDR1 is SGDLS and CDR2 is YYNGEE. Note on this clonotype: Its specificity is not known.

A second PCR, run for roughly 7 to 12 cycles, used a sample-barcoded 5' primer plus a J-beta primer mix. Through a template-switch adaptor with 12 random nucleotides, each cDNA molecule received a tag. TCRdb called the 5' RACE reads again in MiXCR, with one record for every CDR3 protein. Among more than 1 million distinct CDR3 sequences listed, more than 40% were seen once. This chain uses TRBV9 with TRBJ2-5; the D is unclear. The material sequenced was blood. The receptor comes from a woman aged 60-75 years in good health. Here the CDR3 reads CASSLRWSDEQYF. CDR3 DNA: TGTGCCAGCAGCTTAAGGTGGAGCGATGAGCAGTACTTC.